This T cell receptor (beta chain) was captured in a study of T cell repertoires in cytomegalovirus infection. As for the study in general: HLA-B-restricted CMV epitopes that are well studied, plus recently identified HLA-C-restricted ones, were used by the study. An indication of both CMV infection and matching HLA type came from public TCR beta signatures. General study findings and limits: HLA-C-restricted CMV clonotypes gave the most frequent clonotype in two of eight donors. The cumulative frequency of public TCR beta families distinguished individuals who carried CMV together with the relevant HLA.

MiXCR, applied by TCRdb to the reads, yields one record per CDR3 protein. Among about 330,000 distinct CDR3 sequences listed, roughly a third were seen once. This clonotype was detected ten times or more. No antigen is known for it. The germline V and J ends were trimmed by 3 bases and 0 bases, with 9 bases remaining between them. The CDR3 consists of 15 residues. The receptor's source is a human donor in good health (CMV status not recorded). Some clones in this sample may be carry-over from other donors' samples. The rearrangement links TRBV12-3 or TRBV12-4 to TRBJ2-1, with D hard to call. The sample consisted of cultured PBMCs, taken from culture after CMV antigen stimulation. CDR3 sequence: CASSFRGSSYNEQFF. Written as DNA, the CDR3 is TGTGCCAGCAGTTTTCGCGGAAGCTCCTACAATGAGCAGTTCTTC.